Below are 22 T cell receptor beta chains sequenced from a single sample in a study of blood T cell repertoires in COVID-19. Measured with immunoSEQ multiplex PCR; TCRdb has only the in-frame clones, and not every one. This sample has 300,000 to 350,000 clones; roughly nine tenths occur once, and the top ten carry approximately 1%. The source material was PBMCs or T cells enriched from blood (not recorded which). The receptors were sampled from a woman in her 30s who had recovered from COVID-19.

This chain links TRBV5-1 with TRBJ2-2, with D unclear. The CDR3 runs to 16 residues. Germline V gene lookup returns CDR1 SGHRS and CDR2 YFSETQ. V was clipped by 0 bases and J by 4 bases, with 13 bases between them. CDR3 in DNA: TGCGCCAGCAGCTTGGGTGGGCTTCCTGGCACCGGGGAGCTGTTTTTT. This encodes CASSLGGLPGTGELFF.

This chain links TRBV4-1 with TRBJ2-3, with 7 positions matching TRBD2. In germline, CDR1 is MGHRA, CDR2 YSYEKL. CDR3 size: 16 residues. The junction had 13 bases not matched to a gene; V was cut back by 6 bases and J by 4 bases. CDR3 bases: TGCGCCAGCAGTCCCCGGACTAGTCTTCTCGCAGATACGCAGTATTTT. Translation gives CASSPRTSLLADTQYF.

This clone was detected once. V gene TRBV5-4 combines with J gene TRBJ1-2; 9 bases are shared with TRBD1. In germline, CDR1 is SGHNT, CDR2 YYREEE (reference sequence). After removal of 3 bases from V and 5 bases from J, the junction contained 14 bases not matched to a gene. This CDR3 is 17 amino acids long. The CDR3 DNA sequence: TGTGCCAGCAGCTCCCGACAGGGGGTTTATCTGAATTATGGCTACACCTTC. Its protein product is CASSSRQGVYLNYGYTF.

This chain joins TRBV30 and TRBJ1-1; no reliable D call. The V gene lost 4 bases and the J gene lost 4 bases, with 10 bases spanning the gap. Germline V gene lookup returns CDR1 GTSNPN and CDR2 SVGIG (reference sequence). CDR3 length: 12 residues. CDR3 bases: TGTGCCTGGAAAATGGAGGTCACTGAAGCTTTCTTT. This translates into CAWKMEVTEAFF.

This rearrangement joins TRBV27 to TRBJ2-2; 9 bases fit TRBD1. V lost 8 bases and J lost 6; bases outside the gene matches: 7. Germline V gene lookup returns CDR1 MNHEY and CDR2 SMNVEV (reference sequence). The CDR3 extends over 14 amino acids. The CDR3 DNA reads TGTGCCAGCTCGGACAGGGGTTGGGCCGGGGAGCTGTTTTTT. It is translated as CASSDRGWAGELFF.

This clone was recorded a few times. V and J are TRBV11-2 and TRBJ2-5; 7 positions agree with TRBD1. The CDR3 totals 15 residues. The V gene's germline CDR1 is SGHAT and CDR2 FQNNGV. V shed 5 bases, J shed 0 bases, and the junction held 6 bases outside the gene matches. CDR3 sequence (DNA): TGTGCCAGCAGCCTGAGACAGGGCCACCAAGAGACCCAGTACTTC. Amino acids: CASSLRQGHQETQYF.

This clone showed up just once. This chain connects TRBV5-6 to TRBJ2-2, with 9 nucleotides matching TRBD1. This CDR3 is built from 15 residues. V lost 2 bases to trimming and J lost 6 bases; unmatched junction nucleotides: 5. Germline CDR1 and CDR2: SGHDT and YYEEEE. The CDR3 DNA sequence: TGTGCCAGCAGCTTTGGACAGGGGTATTCCGGGGAGCTGTTTTTT. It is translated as CASSFGQGYSGELFF.

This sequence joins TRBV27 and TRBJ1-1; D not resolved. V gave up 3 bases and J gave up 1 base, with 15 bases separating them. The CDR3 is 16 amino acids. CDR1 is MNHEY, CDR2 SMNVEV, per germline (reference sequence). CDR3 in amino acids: CASSFSGSLSNTEAFF. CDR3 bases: TGTGCCAGCAGTTTCTCAGGCAGCCTGTCGAACACTGAAGCTTTCTTT.

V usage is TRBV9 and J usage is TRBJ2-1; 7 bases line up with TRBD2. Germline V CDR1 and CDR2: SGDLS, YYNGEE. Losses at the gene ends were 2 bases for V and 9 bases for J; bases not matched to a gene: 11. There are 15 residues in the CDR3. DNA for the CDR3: TGTGCCAGCAGCGTCGGAAGTACGGCTAGCGGTGAGCAGTTCTTC. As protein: CASSVGSTASGEQFF.

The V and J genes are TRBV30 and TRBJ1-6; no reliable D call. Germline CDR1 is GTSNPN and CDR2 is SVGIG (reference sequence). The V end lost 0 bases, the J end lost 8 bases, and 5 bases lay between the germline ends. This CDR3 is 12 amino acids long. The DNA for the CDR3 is TGTGCCTGGAGTGTACGGGATTCACCCCTCCACTTT. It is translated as CAWSVRDSPLHF.

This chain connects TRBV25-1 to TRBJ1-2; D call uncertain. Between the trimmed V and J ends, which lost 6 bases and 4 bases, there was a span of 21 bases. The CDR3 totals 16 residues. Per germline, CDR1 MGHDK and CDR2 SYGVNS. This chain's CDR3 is CASRPQAASGSYGYTF. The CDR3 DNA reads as TGTGCCAGCAGACCGCAAGCCGCAAGTGGGAGCTATGGCTACACCTTC.

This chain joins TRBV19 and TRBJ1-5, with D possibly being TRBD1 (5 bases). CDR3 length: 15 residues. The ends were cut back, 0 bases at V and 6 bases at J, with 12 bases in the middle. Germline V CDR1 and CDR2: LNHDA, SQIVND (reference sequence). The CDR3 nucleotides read TGTGCCAGTAGTATAGATTGGGCAGGGATTCAGCCCCAGCATTTT. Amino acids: CASSIDWAGIQPQHF. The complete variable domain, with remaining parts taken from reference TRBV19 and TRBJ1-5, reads DGGITQSPKYLFRKEGQNVTLSCEQNLNHDAMYWYRQDPGQGLRLIYYSQIVNDFQKGDIAEGYSVSREKKESFPLTVTSAQKNPTAFYLCASSIDWAGIQPQHFGDGTRLSIL.

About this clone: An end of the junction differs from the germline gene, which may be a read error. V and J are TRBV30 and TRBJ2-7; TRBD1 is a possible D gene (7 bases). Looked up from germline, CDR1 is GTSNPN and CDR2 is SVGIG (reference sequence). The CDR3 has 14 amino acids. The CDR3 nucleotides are TGTGTCTGGAGTGTAACCAGGGGGGTTTACGAGCAGTACTTC. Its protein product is CVWSVTRGVYEQYF. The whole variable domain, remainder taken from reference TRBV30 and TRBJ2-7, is SQTIHQWPATLVQPVGSPLSLECTVEGTSNPNLYWYRQAAGRGLQLLFYSVGIGQISSEVPQNLSASRPQDRQFILSSKKLLLSDSGFYLCVWSVTRGVYEQYFGPGTRLTVT.

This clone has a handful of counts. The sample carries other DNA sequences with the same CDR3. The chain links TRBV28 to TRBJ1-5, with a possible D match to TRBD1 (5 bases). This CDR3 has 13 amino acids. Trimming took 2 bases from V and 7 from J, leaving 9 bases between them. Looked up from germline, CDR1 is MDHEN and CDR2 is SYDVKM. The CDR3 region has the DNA TGTGCCAGCAGTTTAGGAGGGGCACAGCCCCAGCATTTT. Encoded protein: CASSLGGAQPQHF.

The CDR3 DNA sequence: TGTGCCAGCCGGAGGGATTTGAACACTGAAGCTTTCTTT. Its translation is CASRRDLNTEAFF. The chain has TRBV2 and TRBJ1-1; D not certain. CDR1 is SNHLY, CDR2 FYNNEI, per germline. The CDR3 is 13 residues long. V lost 8 bases and J lost 0, with 10 bases in between.

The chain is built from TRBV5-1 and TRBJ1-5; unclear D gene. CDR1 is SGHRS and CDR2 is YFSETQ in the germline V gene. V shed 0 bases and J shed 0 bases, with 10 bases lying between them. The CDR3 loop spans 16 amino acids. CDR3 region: CASSLGEALSNQPQHF. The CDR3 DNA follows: TGCGCCAGCAGCTTGGGTGAAGCCCTTAGCAATCAGCCCCAGCATTTT.

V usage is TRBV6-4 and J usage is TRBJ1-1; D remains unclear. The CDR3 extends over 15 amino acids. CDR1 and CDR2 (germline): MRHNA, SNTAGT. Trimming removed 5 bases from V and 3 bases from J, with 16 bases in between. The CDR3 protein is CASSPSRRGDTEAFF. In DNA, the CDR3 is TGTGCCAGCAGTCCATCCAGGCGCGGGGACACTGAAGCTTTCTTT.

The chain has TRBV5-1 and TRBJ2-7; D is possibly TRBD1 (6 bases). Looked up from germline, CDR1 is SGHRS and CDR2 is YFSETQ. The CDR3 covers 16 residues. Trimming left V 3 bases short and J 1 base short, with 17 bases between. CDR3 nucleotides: TGCGCCAGCAGCTGGTCGGACAGTAGGTCGTCCTACGAGCAGTACTTC. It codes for CASSWSDSRSSYEQYF.

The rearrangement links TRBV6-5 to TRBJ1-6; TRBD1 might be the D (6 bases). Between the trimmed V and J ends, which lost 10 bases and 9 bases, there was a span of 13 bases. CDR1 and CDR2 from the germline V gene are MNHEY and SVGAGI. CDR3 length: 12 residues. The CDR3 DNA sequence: TGTGCCATCGGACAAGGGGGTTCACCCCTCCACTTT. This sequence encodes CAIGQGGSPLHF.

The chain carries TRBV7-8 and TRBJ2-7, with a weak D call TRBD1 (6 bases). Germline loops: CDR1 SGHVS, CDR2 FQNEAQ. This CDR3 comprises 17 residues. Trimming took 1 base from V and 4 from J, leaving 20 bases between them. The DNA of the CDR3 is TGTGCCAGCAGCTTAGACGCATCAGGGGCGCAGGTTTACGAGCAGTACTTC. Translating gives CASSLDASGAQVYEQYF.

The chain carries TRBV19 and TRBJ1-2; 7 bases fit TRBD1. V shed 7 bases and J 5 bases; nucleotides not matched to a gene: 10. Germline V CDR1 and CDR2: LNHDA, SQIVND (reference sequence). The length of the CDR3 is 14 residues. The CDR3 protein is CASNEGASRYGYTF. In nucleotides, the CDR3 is TGTGCCAGTAACGAGGGGGCAAGTCGATATGGCTACACCTTC.

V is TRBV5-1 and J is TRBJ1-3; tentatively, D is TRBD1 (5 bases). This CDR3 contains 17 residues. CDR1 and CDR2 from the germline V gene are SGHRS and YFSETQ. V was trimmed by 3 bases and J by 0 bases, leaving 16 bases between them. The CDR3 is CASSSPSGDYSGNTIYF. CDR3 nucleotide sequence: TGCGCCAGCAGCTCCCCTTCGGGGGATTACTCTGGAAACACCATATATTTT.